The entry below describes one TCR beta chain. Other DNA sequences in the sample encode the same CDR3. This specimen comes from a study of blood T cell repertoires in COVID-19. Study-wide background: Sources were T cells, B-cell-depleted T cells, or PBMCs; the material itself was cDNA or gDNA.

The CDR3 sequence is 15 residues long. The germline V and J ends were trimmed by 0 bases and 0 bases, with 6 bases remaining between them. CDR1 is SGHRS, CDR2 YFSETQ, per germline. In the original processing: The assay estimated nucleated cells by amplifying reference gene primers. Generated by immunoSEQ multiplex PCR, the TCRdb table keeps only in-frame clones and is missing some. For V, J and clone size, that table is used; D and trimming come from the DNA. This sample carries 230,000 or so clones, around 88% of them seen once, and the ten largest clones take roughly 2.5%. Participant-given clinical history determined each cohort assignment.

Material: PBMCs or T cells enriched from blood (not recorded which). The gene calls are TRBV5-1 and TRBJ2-2, with D uncertain. The source is a woman between 40 and 50 years old with acute COVID-19. CDR3 loop: CASSLGGSNTGELFF. CDR3 DNA: TGCGCCAGCAGCTTGGGCGGTTCGAACACCGGGGAGCTGTTTTTT.